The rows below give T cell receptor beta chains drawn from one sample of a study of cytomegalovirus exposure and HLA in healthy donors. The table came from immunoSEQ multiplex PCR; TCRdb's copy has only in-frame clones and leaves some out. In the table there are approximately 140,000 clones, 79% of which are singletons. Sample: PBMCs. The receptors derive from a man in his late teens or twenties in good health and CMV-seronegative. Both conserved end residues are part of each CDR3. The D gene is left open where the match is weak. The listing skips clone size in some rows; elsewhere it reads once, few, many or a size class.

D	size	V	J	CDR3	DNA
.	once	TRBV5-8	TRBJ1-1	CASRTYRCEAFF	TGTGCCAGCAGGACTTATCGATGCGAAGCTTTCTTT
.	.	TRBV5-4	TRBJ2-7	CASSLEGPRVEQYF	TGTGCCAGCAGCTTGGAAGGTCCTCGGGTCGAGCAGTACTTC
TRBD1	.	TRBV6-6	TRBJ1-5	CASSRHRGSSNQPQHF	TGTGCCAGCAGCCGCCACAGGGGGAGTAGCAATCAGCCCCAGCATTTT
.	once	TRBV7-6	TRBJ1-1	CASSFSYGGDTEAFF	TGTGCCAGCAGCTTTTCTTACGGGGGGGACACTGAAGCTTTCTTT
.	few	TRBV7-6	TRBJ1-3	CASSLADSASGNTIYF	TGTGCCAGCAGCTTAGCGGACAGTGCCTCTGGAAACACCATATATTTT
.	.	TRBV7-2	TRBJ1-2	CASSLQGRGYTF	TGTGCCAGCAGCCTACAGGGCCGGGGCTACACCTTC
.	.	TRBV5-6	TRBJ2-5	CASSLGAYPEETQYF	TGTGCCAGCAGCCTAGGCGCCTATCCTGAAGAGACCCAGTACTTC
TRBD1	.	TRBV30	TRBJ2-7	CAWSVGTGAAYEQYF	TGTGCCTGGAGTGTGGGGACAGGGGCTGCCTACGAGCAGTACTTC
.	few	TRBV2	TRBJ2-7	CATKLRDTSSSYEQYF	TGTGCCACCAAGCTCCGGGACACTTCAAGCTCCTACGAGCAGTACTTC
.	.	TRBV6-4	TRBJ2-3	CASSEGGASTDTQYF	TGTGCCAGCAGTGAGGGGGGGGCGAGCACAGATACGCAGTATTTT
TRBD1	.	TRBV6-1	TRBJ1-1	CASSEIVQDRGKAFF	TGTGCCAGCAGTGAAATAGTCCAGGACAGGGGTAAAGCTTTCTTT
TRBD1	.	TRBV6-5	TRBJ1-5	CASSLTGAGNQPQHF	TGTGCCAGCAGTCTCACAGGGGCGGGCAATCAGCCCCAGCATTTT
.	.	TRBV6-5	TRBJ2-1	CASSYRERGNEQFF	TGTGCCAGCAGTTACAGGGAACGGGGCAATGAGCAGTTCTTC
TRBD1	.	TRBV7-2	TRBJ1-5	CASSPDRFNQPQHF	TGTGCCAGCAGCCCGGACAGGTTCAATCAGCCCCAGCATTTT
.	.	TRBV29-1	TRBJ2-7	CSVGGTGIGNEQYF	TGCAGCGTTGGAGGAACAGGGATTGGAAACGAGCAGTACTTC
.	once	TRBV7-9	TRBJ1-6	CASSFLGPNSPLHF	TGTGCCAGCAGCTTCCTCGGTCCTAATTCACCCCTCCACTTT
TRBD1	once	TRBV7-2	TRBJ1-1	CASSLGGQGDTEAFF	TGTGCCAGCAGCCTTGGGGGACAGGGGGACACTGAAGCTTTCTTT
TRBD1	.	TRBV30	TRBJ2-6	CASPGQGALGANVLTF	TGTGCCAGCCCGGGACAGGGTGCCCTCGGAGCCAACGTCCTGACTTTC
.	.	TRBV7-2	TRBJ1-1	CASSLDLGSGTEAFF	TGTGCCAGCAGCTTAGATTTGGGGAGTGGCACTGAAGCTTTCTTT
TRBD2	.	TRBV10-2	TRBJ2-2	CASSGAGGTGGELFF	TGCGCCAGCAGTGGAGCGGGGGGAACAGGGGGGGAGCTGTTTTTT
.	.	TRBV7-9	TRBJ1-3	CASSHPSREDSGNTIYF	TGTGCCAGCAGCCACCCTTCTCGGGAAGACTCTGGAAACACCATATATTTT
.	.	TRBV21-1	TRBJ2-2	CASSNFTANTGELFF	TGTGCCAGCAGCAATTTTACGGCGAACACCGGGGAGCTGTTTTTT
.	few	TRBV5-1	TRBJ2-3	CASSLSVADTQYF	TGCGCCAGCAGCTTGTCCGTCGCAGATACGCAGTATTTT
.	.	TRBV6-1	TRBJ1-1	CASSSDRLNTEAFF	TGTGCCAGCAGTTCCGACAGGTTGAACACTGAAGCTTTCTTT
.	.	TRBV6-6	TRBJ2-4	CASSYLGGAKNIQYF	TGTGCCAGCAGTTACTTGGGGGGAGCCAAAAACATTCAGTACTTC
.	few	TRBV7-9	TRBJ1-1	CASSSIMNTEAFF	TGTGCCAGCAGCTCTATTATGAACACTGAAGCTTTCTTT
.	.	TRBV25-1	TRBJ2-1	CASSDLGGPSNEQFF	TGTGCCAGCAGTGACCTCGGGGGGCCTTCTAATGAGCAGTTCTTC
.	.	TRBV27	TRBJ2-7	CASSRTVPAYEQYF	TGTGCCAGCAGTAGGACAGTTCCAGCCTACGAGCAGTACTTC
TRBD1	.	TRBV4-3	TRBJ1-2	CASSQEGRGRNYGYTF	TGCGCCAGCAGCCAAGAAGGCAGGGGGCGTAACTATGGCTACACCTTC
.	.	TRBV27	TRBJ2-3	CASSAGDTQYF	TGTGCCAGCAGTGCAGGAGATACGCAGTATTTT
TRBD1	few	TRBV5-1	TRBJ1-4	CASSFNPPGQGGIATNEKLFF	TGCGCCAGCAGCTTTAACCCCCCCGGGCAGGGGGGTATAGCAACTAATGAAAAACTGTTTTTT
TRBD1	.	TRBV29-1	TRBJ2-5	CSVRQGQETQYF	TGCAGCGTTAGACAGGGTCAAGAGACCCAGTACTTC
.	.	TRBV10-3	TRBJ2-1	CAISESGRHNEQFF	TGTGCCATCAGTGAAAGCGGGCGCCACAATGAGCAGTTCTTC
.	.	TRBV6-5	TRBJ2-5	CASRSRGRSVYF	TGTGCCAGCAGGAGCAGGGGGAGGAGTGTCTACTTC
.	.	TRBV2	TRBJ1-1	CASRNRGQPNTEAFF	TGTGCCAGCAGGAATCGTGGACAGCCGAACACTGAAGCTTTCTTT
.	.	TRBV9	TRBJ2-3	CASSVDPGTDTQYF	TGTGCCAGCAGCGTAGATCCAGGGACAGATACGCAGTATTTT
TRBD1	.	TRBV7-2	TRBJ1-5	CASSFMIRTGGSRQPQHF	TGTGCCAGCAGCTTCATGATACGGACAGGGGGCTCCAGACAGCCCCAGCATTTT
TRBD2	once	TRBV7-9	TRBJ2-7	CASSLGGARSYEQYF	TGTGCCAGCAGCTTGGGAGGGGCGAGATCCTACGAGCAGTACTTC
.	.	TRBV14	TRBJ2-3	CASSQAGRARRDTQYF	TGTGCCAGCAGCCAAGCCGGCAGAGCGCGTCGGGATACGCAGTATTTT
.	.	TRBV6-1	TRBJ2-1	CASSDQDSGEQFF	TGTGCCAGCAGTGACCAGGACAGTGGAGAGCAGTTCTTC
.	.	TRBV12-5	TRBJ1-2	CASGSGLQGYGYTF	TGTGCTAGTGGTTCAGGACTCCAAGGATATGGCTACACCTTC
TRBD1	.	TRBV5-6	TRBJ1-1	CASSLDRGGLSEEAFF	TGTGCCAGCAGCTTGGACAGGGGGGGGTTGAGTGAGGAAGCTTTCTTT
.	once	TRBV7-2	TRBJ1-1	CASNLNGGPNTEAFF	TGTGCCAGCAACCTAAACGGGGGGCCGAACACTGAAGCTTTCTTT
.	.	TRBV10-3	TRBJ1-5	CAINAGGNQPQHF	TGTGCCATCAACGCGGGTGGAAATCAGCCCCAGCATTTT
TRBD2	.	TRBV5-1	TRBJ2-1	CASSRDGGGANEQFF	TGCGCCAGCAGCCGGGACGGCGGGGGGGCTAATGAGCAGTTCTTC
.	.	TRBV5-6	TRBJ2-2	CASSYPGWAGELFF	TGTGCCAGCAGCTATCCAGGCTGGGCCGGGGAGCTGTTTTTT
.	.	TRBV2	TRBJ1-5	CASSTGTSQPQHF	TGTGCCAGCAGTACAGGGACCTCTCAGCCCCAGCATTTT
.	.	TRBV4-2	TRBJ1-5	CASSQDRGLSNFQNSNQPQHF	TGTGCCAGCAGCCAAGATCGTGGCTTGTCAAATTTCCAAAATAGCAATCAGCCCCAGCATTTT
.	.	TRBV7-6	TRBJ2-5	CASSLDRQETQYF	TGTGCCAGCAGTCTGGACAGACAAGAGACCCAGTACTTC
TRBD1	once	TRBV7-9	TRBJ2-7	CSSDHTQQTGGYEQYF	TGTTCCAGCGATCATACGCAGCAGACAGGGGGCTACGAGCAGTACTTC
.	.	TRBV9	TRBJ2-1	CASSDSVNEQFF	TGTGCCAGCAGCGATAGCGTAAATGAGCAGTTCTTC
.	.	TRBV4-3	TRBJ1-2	CASSQENRADYGYTF	TGCGCCAGCAGCCAAGAAAACAGGGCGGACTATGGCTACACCTTC
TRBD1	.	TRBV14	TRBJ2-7	CASSQGRQTGGFAYEQYF	TGTGCCAGCAGCCAAGGGAGACAGACAGGGGGCTTCGCCTACGAGCAGTACTTC
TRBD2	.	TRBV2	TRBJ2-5	CASIPRGGETQYF	TGTGCCAGCATCCCACGGGGGGGGGAGACCCAGTACTTC
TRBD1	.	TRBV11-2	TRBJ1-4	CASSPLDRDHEKLFF	TGTGCCAGCAGCCCATTGGACAGGGATCATGAAAAACTGTTTTTT
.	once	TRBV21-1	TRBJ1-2	CASSKSDRTYYGYTF	TGTGCCAGCAGCAAATCCGACAGGACGTACTATGGCTACACCTTC
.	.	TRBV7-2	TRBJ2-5	CASSLEIGRGQETQYF	TGTGCCAGCAGCTTAGAAATCGGACGGGGACAAGAGACCCAGTACTTC
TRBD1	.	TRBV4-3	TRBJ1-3	CASSQEDWQGGGNTIYF	TGCGCCAGCAGCCAAGAAGACTGGCAGGGGGGTGGAAACACCATATATTTT